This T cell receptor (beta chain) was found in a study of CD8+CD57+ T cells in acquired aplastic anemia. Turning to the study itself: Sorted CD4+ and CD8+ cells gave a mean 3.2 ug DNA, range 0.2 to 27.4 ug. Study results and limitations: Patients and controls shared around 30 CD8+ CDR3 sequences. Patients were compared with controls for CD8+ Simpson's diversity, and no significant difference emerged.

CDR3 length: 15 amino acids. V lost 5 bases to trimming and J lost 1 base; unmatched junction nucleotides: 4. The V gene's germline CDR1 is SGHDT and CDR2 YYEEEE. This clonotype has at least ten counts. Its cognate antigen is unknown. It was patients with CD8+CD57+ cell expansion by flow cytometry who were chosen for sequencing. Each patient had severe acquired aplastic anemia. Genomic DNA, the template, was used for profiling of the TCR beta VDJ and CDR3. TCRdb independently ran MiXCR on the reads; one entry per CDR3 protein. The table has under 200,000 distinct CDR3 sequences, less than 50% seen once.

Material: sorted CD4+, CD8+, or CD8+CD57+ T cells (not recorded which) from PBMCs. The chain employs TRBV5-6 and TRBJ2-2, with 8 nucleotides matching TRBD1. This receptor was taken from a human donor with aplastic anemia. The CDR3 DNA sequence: TGTGCCAGCAGTTTAGGGACAGGGAACACCGGGGAGCTGTTTTTT. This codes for CASSLGTGNTGELFF.